The 10 T cell receptor beta chains in this list originate from one sample, sequenced in a study of CD8+CD57+ T cells in acquired aplastic anemia. All sequencing subjects had displayed CD8+CD57+ cell expansion on flow cytometry. The template used for profiling TCR beta VDJ and CDR3 was genomic DNA. TCRdb reprocessed the reads via MiXCR and lists one record per CDR3 protein. Of roughly 150,000 distinct CDR3 sequences listed, 40% to 55% are singletons. The sample consisted of sorted CD4+, CD8+, or CD8+CD57+ T cells (not recorded which) from PBMCs. These TCRs come from a human donor with aplastic anemia.

Many counts were recorded for this clonotype. The genes are TRBV6-5 and TRBJ2-7; D call uncertain. Per the germline V gene, CDR1 is MNHEY and CDR2 is SVGAGI. CDR3 length: 13 amino acids. Trimming took off 5 bases at V and 2 bases at J, with 10 bases between the two ends. CDR3 in DNA: TGTGCCAGCAGTCAGTGGGTAACCTACGAGCAGTACTTC. Its translation: CASSQWVTYEQYF.

This clonotype appeared many times. V gene TRBV7-3 combines with J gene TRBJ2-1; 8 nucleotides line up with TRBD2. Unmatched junction bases numbered 5, after V lost 4 bases and J lost 3 bases. Germline V gene data show CDR1 as SGHTA and CDR2 as FQGTGA. CDR3 length: 15 residues. The CDR3 DNA sequence: TGTGCCAGCAGCTCGAGCGGGAGCATCTACAATGAGCAGTTCTTC. Encoded protein: CASSSSGSIYNEQFF.

This clonotype was counted a few times. The chain uses TRBV24-1 and TRBJ2-7; either TRBD1 or TRBD2 may fit D (5 bases each). CDR1 is KGHDR, CDR2 SFDVKD, per germline. There are 13 residues in the CDR3. V was cut by 4 bases and J by 3 bases, with 9 bases left in between. The CDR3, as DNA: TGTGCCACCAGTGACCGGGGCATCTACGAGCAGTACTTC. Translating it yields CATSDRGIYEQYF.

This clonotype was picked up a small number of times. The V and J genes are TRBV7-6 and TRBJ1-5, with D uncertain. Germline CDR1 and CDR2: SGHVS and FNYEAQ. V was pared by 2 bases and J by 5 bases, with 7 bases between. The CDR3 contains 13 residues. In DNA, the CDR3 is TGTGCCAGCAGCTTAAAGGCAGATCAGCCCCAGCATTTT. It encodes CASSLKADQPQHF.

This clonotype was observed many times. The V gene is TRBV25-1, the J gene TRBJ1-1; TRBD1 matches at 7 bases. The V and J ends lost 7 bases and 3 bases, in that order; junction bases with no gene match: 5. Germline V CDR1 and CDR2: MGHDK, SYGVNS. The CDR3 extends over 13 amino acids. CDR3 in amino acids: CASIGGWDTEAFF. DNA for the CDR3: TGTGCCAGCATAGGGGGCTGGGACACTGAAGCTTTCTTT.

V usage is TRBV10-3 and J usage is TRBJ1-6; 12 bases are shared with TRBD1. There are 15 residues in the CDR3. The germline V gene has CDR1 ENHRY and CDR2 SYGVKD. With 6 bases clipped from V and 7 bases from J, the junction kept 4 bases outside the gene matches. CDR3 amino acids: CAIRGTGGTNSPLHF. DNA of the CDR3: TGTGCCATCAGGGGGACAGGGGGCACGAATTCACCCCTCCACTTT.

The CDR3 region is CASSLGTKQYF. DNA of the CDR3: TGTGCCAGCAGTTTAGGGACTAAGCAGTACTTC. The chain links TRBV12-3 or TRBV12-4 to TRBJ2-7, with D perhaps TRBD2 (6 bases). The CDR3 runs to 11 residues. Trimming removed 1 base from V and 8 bases from J, with 6 bases in between.

The DNA of the CDR3 is TGTGCCGCGCGGAGTGAGGGACAGGGGTACAATGAGCAGTTCTTC. This codes for CAARSEGQGYNEQFF. V and J are TRBV10-3 and TRBJ2-1; 10 positions match TRBD1. This CDR3 has 15 residues. The junction had 11 bases not matched to a gene; V was cut back by 11 bases and J by 4 bases. The germline CDR1 and CDR2 sequences are ENHRY and SYGVKD.

CDR3 bases: TGTGCCAGCAGTGAATCTCGGGGCTCCTACGAGCAGTACTTC. Its protein is CASSESRGSYEQYF. This sequence joins TRBV2 and TRBJ2-7; TRBD2 is a possible D gene (5 bases). V was cut by 2 bases and J by 0 bases, with 8 bases left in between. The CDR3 loop spans 14 amino acids. Germline V gives CDR1 SNHLY, CDR2 FYNNEI.

The chain carries TRBV20-1 and TRBJ1-6, with D possibly TRBD1 on 5 matching bases. CDR1 and CDR2 from the germline V gene are DFQATT and SNEGSKA (reference sequence). The CDR3 is made up of 15 amino acids. V gave up 3 bases and J gave up 8 bases, with 17 bases separating them. CDR3 sequence: CSARLQGGDDSPLHF. DNA for the CDR3: TGCAGTGCTAGGCTCCAGGGTGGCGATGATTCACCCCTCCACTTT.